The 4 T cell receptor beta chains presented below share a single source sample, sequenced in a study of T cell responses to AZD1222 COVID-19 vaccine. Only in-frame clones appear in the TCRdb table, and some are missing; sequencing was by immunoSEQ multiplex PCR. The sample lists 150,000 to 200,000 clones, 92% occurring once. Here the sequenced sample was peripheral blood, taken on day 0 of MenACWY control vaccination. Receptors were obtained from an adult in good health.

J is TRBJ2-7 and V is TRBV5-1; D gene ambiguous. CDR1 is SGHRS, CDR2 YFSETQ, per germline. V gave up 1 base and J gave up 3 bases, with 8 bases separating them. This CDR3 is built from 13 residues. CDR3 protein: CASSLQEFYEQYF. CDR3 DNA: TGCGCCAGCAGCTTGCAGGAGTTCTACGAGCAGTACTTC.

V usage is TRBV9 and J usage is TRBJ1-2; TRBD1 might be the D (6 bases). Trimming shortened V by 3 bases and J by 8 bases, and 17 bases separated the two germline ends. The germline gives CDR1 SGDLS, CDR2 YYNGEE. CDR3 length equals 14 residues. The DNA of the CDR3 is TGTGCCAGCAGCGCCACACAGGGTTCTGGCGGCTACACCTTC. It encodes CASSATQGSGGYTF.

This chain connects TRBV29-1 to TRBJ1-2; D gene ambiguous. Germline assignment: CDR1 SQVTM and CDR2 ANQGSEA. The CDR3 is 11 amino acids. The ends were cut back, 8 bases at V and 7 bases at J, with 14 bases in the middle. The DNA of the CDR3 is TGCAGCTTCTCGTCGGTAACTGGCTACACCTTC. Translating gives CSFSSVTGYTF.

The CDR3 nucleotides are TGTGCCAGTAGTATGGGCGGGAGGCGGAAGCAGTACTTC. It codes for CASSMGGRRKQYF. The gene calls are TRBV19 and TRBJ2-7; TRBD2 matches at 8 bases. The ends lost 3 bases at V and 8 bases at J; junction bases unmatched: 6. From germline, CDR1 is LNHDA and CDR2 SQIVND (reference sequence). The CDR3 extends over 13 amino acids.